This T cell receptor (beta chain) appears in the sequencing data of a study of radiotherapy plus CTLA-4 blockade in lung cancer. Study-wide context: Objective responses were documented in around 19% of patients, with disease control in about 29%.

Data came from immunoSEQ multiplex PCR; TCRdb stores just in-frame clones and leaves some out. This table holds 120,000 or so clones, approximately 90% found once. Notes on the study in general: In blood, TCR clones derived from the tumor expanded after radiotherapy plus ipilimumab. How blood T cell clones changed early, along with interferon-beta, reportedly forecast response best.

V lost 2 bases, J lost 6 bases, and 8 bases lay in between. Germline CDR1 is SGHTA and CDR2 is FQGTGA. The CDR3 sequence is 13 residues long. Enrolled patients, whose metastatic non-small-cell lung cancer was chemo-refractory, received focal radiation plus CTLA-4 blockade with ipilimumab. As concerns this clone: Antigen unknown.

The material sequenced was peripheral blood, taken from a patient treated with radiotherapy plus ipilimumab. The sequence was collected from a human donor with non-small cell lung cancer that progressed on radiotherapy plus ipilimumab. The chain has TRBV7-3 and TRBJ2-1; D uncertain. The CDR3 DNA is TGTGCCAGCAGCTTAGCTCCGATCAATGAGCAGTTCTTC. Its protein is CASSLAPINEQFF.